These T cell receptor beta chains were read from a single sample in a study of blood T cell repertoires in COVID-19. Libraries were prepared by immunoSEQ multiplex PCR; TCRdb keeps only in-frame clonotypes and omits some of them. This table has around 400,000 clones, approximately 89% appearing once. Sequenced: peripheral blood. The origin of the receptors is a woman in her twenties or thirties with COVID-19, enrolled during active disease. CDR3s include the opening cysteine and the closing phenylalanine or tryptophan. D genes are given only for firm matches. Rows may omit the clone size; those that give it use once, few, many or a size class.

clone size: .; D gene: TRBD2; J gene: TRBJ2-3; V gene: TRBV5-1; CDR3 DNA: TGCGCCAGCAGCTTGGATGTTAGCGGGAGGGGTGTTCCTCGGGATACGCAGTATTTT; CDR3 protein: CASSLDVSGRGVPRDTQYF
clone size: .; D gene: .; J gene: TRBJ2-1; V gene: TRBV5-1; CDR3 DNA: TGCGCCAGCAGCTTGGTAGCCCAGCCCCAGGGTAATGAGCAGTTCTTC; CDR3 protein: CASSLVAQPQGNEQFF
clone size: .; D gene: .; J gene: TRBJ2-1; V gene: TRBV19; CDR3 DNA: TGTGCCAGTAGTATAGGGGTAGCGAATGAGCAGTTCTTC; CDR3 protein: CASSIGVANEQFF
clone size: .; D gene: TRBD1; J gene: TRBJ2-1; V gene: TRBV15; CDR3 DNA: TGTGCCACTAATCCCAGGGGGCTAAACAATGAGCAGTTCTTC; CDR3 protein: CATNPRGLNNEQFF
clone size: .; D gene: .; J gene: TRBJ1-6; V gene: TRBV5-1; CDR3 DNA: TGCGCCAGCAGCTTCGCAGGGACCTATAATTCACCCCTCCACTTT; CDR3 protein: CASSFAGTYNSPLHF
clone size: .; D gene: .; J gene: TRBJ2-1; V gene: TRBV9; CDR3 DNA: TGTGCCAGCAGCGTAGGAGGAGGAAGCTCCTACAATGAGCAGTTCTTC; CDR3 protein: CASSVGGGSSYNEQFF
clone size: .; D gene: .; J gene: TRBJ2-3; V gene: TRBV5-1; CDR3 DNA: TGCGCCAGCAGAGTTGAGCGGAGGAGCACAGATACGCAGTATTTT; CDR3 protein: CASRVERRSTDTQYF
clone size: .; D gene: .; J gene: TRBJ1-4; V gene: TRBV28; CDR3 DNA: TGTGCCAGCAGTAGGGGAGGGATCGGGGCTAATGAAAAACTGTTTTTT; CDR3 protein: CASSRGGIGANEKLFF
clone size: .; D gene: .; J gene: TRBJ1-3; V gene: TRBV13; CDR3 DNA: TGTGCCAGCAGCTTTCCCCCCCCCGCAGACACCATATATTTT; CDR3 protein: CASSFPPPADTIYF
clone size: .; D gene: TRBD1; J gene: TRBJ1-5; V gene: TRBV28; CDR3 DNA: TGTGCCAGCAGTTTCGACAGGGGGAGTAGCAATCAGCCCCAGCATTTT; CDR3 protein: CASSFDRGSSNQPQHF
clone size: .; D gene: TRBD2; J gene: TRBJ2-5; V gene: TRBV7-9; CDR3 DNA: TGTGCCAGCAGCCCCCCAGGCGGGAGGGTCGAGACCCAGTACTTC; CDR3 protein: CASSPPGGRVETQYF
clone size: .; D gene: TRBD2; J gene: TRBJ2-1; V gene: TRBV19; CDR3 DNA: TGTGCCAGTAGTATAGAGGCTTGGCGGGAGCAGGGTGAGCAGTTCTTC; CDR3 protein: CASSIEAWREQGEQFF
clone size: .; D gene: TRBD2; J gene: TRBJ2-1; V gene: TRBV4-2; CDR3 DNA: TGTGCCAGCAGCCCCCCCCAAGCGGGAGGGGCAAATGAGCAGTTCTTC; CDR3 protein: CASSPPQAGGANEQFF
clone size: .; D gene: .; J gene: TRBJ2-6; V gene: TRBV7-2; CDR3 DNA: TGTGCCAGCAGCCCCCTCCGGTTCCTCTCTGGGGCCAACGTCCTGACTTTC; CDR3 protein: CASSPLRFLSGANVLTF
clone size: .; D gene: .; J gene: TRBJ1-1; V gene: TRBV10-1; CDR3 DNA: TGCGCCAGCAGTGACAACACGGGATGGACTGAAGCTTTCTTT; CDR3 protein: CASSDNTGWTEAFF
clone size: .; D gene: TRBD2; J gene: TRBJ2-7; V gene: TRBV2; CDR3 DNA: TGTGCCAGCAAAGGGGCGGAGGGGAGGGAGACCGAGCAGTACTTC; CDR3 protein: CASKGAEGRETEQYF
clone size: .; D gene: TRBD2; J gene: TRBJ2-7; V gene: TRBV27; CDR3 DNA: TGTGCCAGCAGTTCGGGACTACCCTACGAGCAGTACTTC; CDR3 protein: CASSSGLPYEQYF
clone size: .; D gene: TRBD1; J gene: TRBJ1-2; V gene: TRBV9; CDR3 DNA: TGTGCCAGCAGCGTGGACAGGGCTAACTATGGCTACACCTTC; CDR3 protein: CASSVDRANYGYTF
clone size: .; D gene: TRBD1; J gene: TRBJ2-7; V gene: TRBV27; CDR3 DNA: TGTGCCAGCAGTTGGCAGCCGGGACAGACCTACGAGCAGTACTTC; CDR3 protein: CASSWQPGQTYEQYF
clone size: .; D gene: .; J gene: TRBJ2-2; V gene: TRBV10-1; CDR3 DNA: TGCGCCAGCAGTGTTGGCGGGATAAGTGGGGAGCTGTTTTTT; CDR3 protein: CASSVGGISGELFF
clone size: few; D gene: .; J gene: TRBJ1-5; V gene: TRBV27; CDR3 DNA: TGTGCCAGCTGTCGGAGGAGCAATCAGCCCCAGCATTTT; CDR3 protein: CASCRRSNQPQHF
clone size: .; D gene: TRBD2; J gene: TRBJ2-1; V gene: TRBV7-9; CDR3 DNA: TGTGCCAGCAGCGGTAGCGGGAGGGGGAAGTATGAGCAGTTCTTC; CDR3 protein: CASSGSGRGKYEQFF
clone size: .; D gene: .; J gene: TRBJ2-7; V gene: TRBV12-3/TRBV12-4; CDR3 DNA: TGTGCCAGCAGTCCCTCGGGATTTTACGAGCAGTACTTC; CDR3 protein: CASSPSGFYEQYF
clone size: .; D gene: .; J gene: TRBJ2-3; V gene: TRBV5-4; CDR3 DNA: TGTGCCAGCAGCCGTAGTTTAGCGGGCACAGATACGCAGTATTTT; CDR3 protein: CASSRSLAGTDTQYF
clone size: once; D gene: TRBD2; J gene: TRBJ2-1; V gene: TRBV24-1; CDR3 DNA: TGTGCCACCAGTGATGGTGTGGCGGGAGGGCCGTTCGACAATGAGCAGTTCTTC; CDR3 protein: CATSDGVAGGPFDNEQFF
clone size: .; D gene: TRBD2; J gene: TRBJ2-1; V gene: TRBV9; CDR3 DNA: TGTGCCAGCAGCGTTGGACTAGCGGGCCTGAGGGGGGAGCAGTTCTTC; CDR3 protein: CASSVGLAGLRGEQFF
clone size: .; D gene: TRBD2; J gene: TRBJ2-4; V gene: TRBV4-1; CDR3 DNA: TGCGCCAGCAGCCAAGAACTAGCGGTAAACATTCAGTACTTC; CDR3 protein: CASSQELAVNIQYF
clone size: .; D gene: TRBD2; J gene: TRBJ2-7; V gene: TRBV9; CDR3 DNA: TGTGCCAGCAGCGTAGAAGGGACTAGTCTGGGCGAGCAGTACTTC; CDR3 protein: CASSVEGTSLGEQYF
clone size: .; D gene: .; J gene: TRBJ1-6; V gene: TRBV27; CDR3 DNA: TGTGCCAGCAGTTTTTCCCCGGGCCCCGGGGAATCACCCCTCCACTTT; CDR3 protein: CASSFSPGPGESPLHF
clone size: .; D gene: .; J gene: TRBJ2-3; V gene: TRBV30; CDR3 DNA: TGTGCCTGGGGTCCGGGCACAGATACGCAGTATTTT; CDR3 protein: CAWGPGTDTQYF
clone size: .; D gene: .; J gene: TRBJ1-1; V gene: TRBV12-5; CDR3 DNA: TGTGCTAGTGAATATGGGGCCCCCGTAGTTGAAGCTTTCTTT; CDR3 protein: CASEYGAPVVEAFF
clone size: .; D gene: .; J gene: TRBJ2-1; V gene: TRBV12-3/TRBV12-4; CDR3 DNA: TGTGCCAGCAGTAAGAGGGCGGGCGATGAGCAGTTCTTC; CDR3 protein: CASSKRAGDEQFF
clone size: few; D gene: .; J gene: TRBJ1-5; V gene: TRBV28; CDR3 DNA: TGTGCCAGCAGTGTACCCGGTAGCAATCAGCCCCAGCATTTT; CDR3 protein: CASSVPGSNQPQHF